This T cell receptor beta chain was found in a study of Graves' ophthalmopathy and Graves' hyperthyroidism. This clonotype has ten or more counts. TCR beta CDR3 regions were amplified from RNA transcripts. Second-round multiplex PCR followed a first-round RT-PCR using HTBI primers. MiXCR, applied by TCRdb to the multiplex PCR reads, yields one record per CDR3 protein. This sample yields around 400,000 distinct CDR3 sequences, of which 15% to 20% are seen a single time; around 1.4% belongs to the top ten. Trimming took off 4 bases at V and 10 bases at J, with 16 bases between the two ends. The CDR3 totals 13 residues.

V is TRBV12-3 or TRBV12-4 and J is TRBJ1-1, with D maybe TRBD1 (5 bases). The sequence was obtained from a woman in her late teens or twenties with Graves' ophthalmopathy. The sequenced sample consisted of peripheral blood. The CDR3 is CASSSIPGRRAFF. The CDR3 DNA reads TGTGCCAGCAGTTCAATTCCGGGACGTAGAGCTTTCTTT.